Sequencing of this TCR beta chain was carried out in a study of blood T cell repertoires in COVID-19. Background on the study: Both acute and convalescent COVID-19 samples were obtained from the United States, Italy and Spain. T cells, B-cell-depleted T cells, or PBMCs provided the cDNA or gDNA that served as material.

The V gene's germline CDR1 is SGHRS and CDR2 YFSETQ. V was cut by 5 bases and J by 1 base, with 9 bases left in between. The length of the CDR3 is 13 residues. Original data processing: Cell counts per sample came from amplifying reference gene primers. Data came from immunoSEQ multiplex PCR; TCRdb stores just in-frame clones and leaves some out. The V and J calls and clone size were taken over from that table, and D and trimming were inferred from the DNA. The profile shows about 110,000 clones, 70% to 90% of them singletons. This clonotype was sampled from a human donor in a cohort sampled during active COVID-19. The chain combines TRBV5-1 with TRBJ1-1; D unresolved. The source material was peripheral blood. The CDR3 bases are TGCGCCAGCAGAACTGCGGGGAACACTGAAGCTTTCTTT. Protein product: CASRTAGNTEAFF.